Following are 15 T cell receptor beta chains from one sample sequenced in a study of CD8 T cell repertoires and HIV-1 epitope variants. Using immunoSEQ multiplex PCR, the repertoire was profiled, and TCRdb retains in-frame clones only, with some absent. The data contain some 5,000 clones, roughly 65% of them singletons. The antigens these receptors bind are not known. What was sequenced was cultured CD8+ T cells derived from PBMCs. These receptors were obtained from a male donor with HIV.

The chain combines TRBV5-6 with TRBJ2-3; 8 bases map to TRBD1. In germline, CDR1 is SGHDT, CDR2 YYEEEE. The CDR3 has 14 amino acids. The V segment lost 4 bases and the J segment 4 bases; nucleotides outside the gene matches: 5. CDR3 loop: CASSVIQGADTQYF. The CDR3 DNA sequence: TGTGCCAGCAGCGTCATACAGGGGGCAGATACGCAGTATTTT.

This clone has more than one count but fewer than ten. The gene calls are TRBV10-3 and TRBJ2-1; 8 bases fit TRBD2. The CDR3 is 17 amino acids. Trimming at V came to 6 bases and at J to 0 bases, leaving 10 bases not matched to a gene. Per the germline V gene, CDR1 is ENHRY and CDR2 is SYGVKD. CDR3 region: CAISETQLAASYNEQFF. Here the CDR3 DNA reads TGTGCCATCAGCGAAACCCAACTAGCGGCCTCCTACAATGAGCAGTTCTTC.

The J gene is TRBJ2-1, the V gene TRBV11-3; no definite D call. The V gene's germline CDR1 is SGHNT and CDR2 YENEEA. This CDR3 comprises 12 residues. Deletions cut 2 bases from V and 8 bases from J, with 7 bases between. In DNA form, the CDR3 reads TGTGCCAGCAGCTTATGGCAGGATGAGCAGTTCTTC. It translates to CASSLWQDEQFF.

This rearrangement joins TRBV13 to TRBJ2-2; 7 bases agree with TRBD1. The CDR3 covers 15 residues. Germline V lookup: CDR1 PRHDT, CDR2 FYEKMQ (reference sequence). The trim removed 2 bases at V and 4 bases at J, leaving 4 bases unmatched. The CDR3 sequence: CASSLRQGVTGELFF. CDR3 sequence (DNA): TGTGCCAGCAGCTTAAGACAGGGAGTCACCGGGGAGCTGTTTTTT.

V usage is TRBV21-1 and J usage is TRBJ2-2; TRBD1 is the table's D call and was not checked against the DNA. TRBV21-1 is noted as a pseudogene. The CDR3 extends over 17 amino acids. The CDR3 sequence is CASSNEGQGARTGELFF. The CDR3 bases are TGTGCCAGCAGCAATGAAGGACAGGGGGCCCGAACCGGGGAGCTGTTTTTT.

V and J are TRBV12-1 and TRBJ1-2; TRBD1 was called by the table and not checked on the DNA. TRBV12-1 is a pseudogene locus. The CDR3 is 14 residues long. The CDR3 nucleotides read TGTGCCAGCAGCTTCGACAGGGTCGGGTATGGCTACACCTTC. Its protein is CASSFDRVGYGYTF.

The chain uses TRBV10-3 and TRBJ2-2, with D perhaps matching TRBD1 (6 bases). Trimming took 2 bases from V and 4 from J, leaving 14 bases between them. The CDR3 totals 16 residues. From germline, CDR1 is ENHRY and CDR2 SYGVKD. For the CDR3, the DNA is TGTGCCATCAGTGAGGGACAGAATATGGCCACCGGGGAGCTGTTTTTT. Translated: CAISEGQNMATGELFF.

V gene TRBV28 combines with J gene TRBJ2-3; TRBD1 or TRBD2 may be the D gene (5 bases each). CDR1 is MDHEN and CDR2 is SYDVKM in the germline V gene. V lost 1 base, J lost 5 bases, and 28 bases lay in between. The CDR3 totals 20 residues. The CDR3 DNA sequence: TGTGCCAGCAGTTTATCGGACGGTCGGGGCGACCCTAATATAATAGATACGCAGTATTTT. Amino acid sequence: CASSLSDGRGDPNIIDTQYF.

The chain has TRBV19 and TRBJ1-3, with D unclear. Germline CDR1 LNHDA, CDR2 SQIVND (reference sequence). Trimming pared 3 bases from V and 4 bases from J, leaving 4 bases between. The CDR3 runs to 12 residues. CDR3 region: CASSIQGNTIYF. The CDR3 coding sequence is TGTGCCAGTAGTATCCAGGGAAACACCATATATTTT. The whole variable domain, remainder taken from reference TRBV19 and TRBJ1-3, is DGGITQSPKYLFRKEGQNVTLSCEQNLNHDAMYWYRQDPGQGLRLIYYSQIVNDFQKGDIAEGYSVSREKKESFPLTVTSAQKNPTAFYLCASSIQGNTIYFGEGSWLTVV.

The chain has TRBV29-1 and TRBJ2-1; TRBD1 matches 7 bases. Per the germline V gene, CDR1 is SQVTM and CDR2 is ANQGSEA. This CDR3 comprises 16 residues. Trimming at V came to 1 base and at J to 4 bases, leaving 10 bases not matched to a gene. CDR3 sequence reads: CSVEVVGQNRYNEQFF. The CDR3 DNA is TGCAGCGTTGAAGTGGTGGGACAGAACAGATACAATGAGCAGTTCTTC.

The rearrangement uses TRBV29-1 and TRBJ2-2; tentatively, D is TRBD1 (6 bases). The CDR3 runs 15 residues. In germline, CDR1 is SQVTM, CDR2 ANQGSEA. Between the trimmed V and J ends, which lost 3 bases and 1 base, there was a span of 12 bases. In DNA form, the CDR3 reads TGCAGCGTTGACCTCTCGGGACAGAACACCGGGGAGCTGTTTTTT. Amino acid sequence: CSVDLSGQNTGELFF.

The V call is TRBV7-6, the J call TRBJ1-1; D remains unclear. V gave up 5 bases and J gave up 0 bases, with 4 bases separating them. CDR3 length: 12 residues. Germline loops: CDR1 SGHVS, CDR2 FNYEAQ. CDR3 bases: TGTGCCAGCAGCCAAGTGAACACTGAAGCTTTCTTT. It yields the protein CASSQVNTEAFF.

The chain is built from TRBV10-3 and TRBJ2-7; D is possibly TRBD2 (5 bases). Germline V CDR1 and CDR2: ENHRY, SYGVKD. This CDR3 comprises 15 residues. V dropped 3 bases and J dropped 2 bases, with 14 bases sitting between them. The CDR3 coding sequence is TGTGCCATCAGTGACCCACAAGAGGGAACCTACGAGCAGTACTTC. Residues: CAISDPQEGTYEQYF.

The chain links TRBV28 to TRBJ1-1, with D unresolved. V lost 6 bases, J lost 0 bases, and 17 bases lay in between. Germline CDR1 is MDHEN and CDR2 is SYDVKM. CDR3 length: 16 residues. DNA of the CDR3: TGTGCCAGCAGCCCGAACCTCTCATCTATGAACACTGAAGCTTTCTTT. This codes for CASSPNLSSMNTEAFF.

The J gene is TRBJ1-1, the V gene TRBV9; no clear D. The CDR3 runs to 12 residues. Per germline, CDR1 SGDLS and CDR2 YYNGEE. V lost 4 bases, J lost 3 bases, and 7 bases lay in between. The CDR3 nucleotides are TGTGCCAGCAGCCTAGGAGACACTGAAGCTTTCTTT. It encodes CASSLGDTEAFF.